Given below is one T cell receptor beta chain in context. What this receptor recognizes is not known. Base qualities are not at hand, and no much larger clone is one base apart. These data originate in a study of control samples from healthy donors and cancer patients (TCRdb year 2020). Library preparation was by the immunoSEQ multiplex PCR assay. The table was pulled from immuneACCESS by TCRdb, which kept in-frame rearrangements only. Such tables lose some clones; where checked, under half of the loss comes from unresolved V genes, and the rest has no known cause. This sample comprises about 110,000 clones, approximately 84% of them detected only once. The ten largest clones add up to approximately 7% of the sample. Including the terminal cysteine and phenylalanine, the CDR3 comprises 15 residues. The read is trimmed to its CDR3 DNA, 45 bases read in frame from base 1. Trimming removed 2 bases from V and 3 bases from J, leaving 15 bases between the germline ends. CDR1 and CDR2, looked up from the germline V gene, are SGHRS and YFSETQ.

The chain was built from TRBV5-1 and TRBJ2-7; possibly the D gene is TRBD2, per 5 matching bases. The clonotype comes from a man aged 18 to 30 in good health. Sequencing was performed on blood. The CDR3 loop reads CASSLGGGFVYEQYF. The nucleotide sequence reads as follows: TGCGCCAGCAGCTTAGGAGGAGGTTTTGTCTACGAGCAGTACTTC.